This passage covers 22 T cell receptor beta chains from one sample sequenced in a study of cytomegalovirus exposure and HLA in healthy donors. The data were produced by immunoSEQ multiplex PCR, yet TCRdb's version contains in-frame clones alone and is incomplete. The sample lists roughly 180,000 clones, around nine tenths seen once, with around 7.2% in the top ten. Material for sequencing was PBMCs. The receptors were sampled from a man aged 30-40 years in good health and CMV-seropositive.

This chain links TRBV5-1 with TRBJ1-5; D perhaps matches TRBD1 (5 bases). V lost 4 bases and J lost 1, with 15 bases in between. The CDR3 extends over 16 amino acids. Germline lookup yields CDR1 SGHRS and CDR2 YFSETQ. CDR3 nucleotides: TGCGCCAGCAGCCCGAGGGGCGGTGTGAGCAATCAGCCCCAGCATTTT. This codes for CASSPRGGVSNQPQHF.

This CDR3 reads CSVPKGGTGGSYTF. CDR3 in DNA: TGCAGCGTTCCTAAGGGGGGGACAGGAGGTAGCTACACCTTC. This chain uses TRBV29-1 with TRBJ1-2; 8 positions match TRBD1. The CDR3 contains 14 residues. The V segment lost 5 bases and the J segment 9 bases; nucleotides outside the gene matches: 14. CDR1 is SQVTM, CDR2 ANQGSEA, per germline.

The chain links TRBV27 to TRBJ2-7, with D possibly called TRBD1 or TRBD2 (5 bases each). The CDR3 contains 15 residues. CDR1 is MNHEY and CDR2 is SMNVEV in the germline V gene (reference sequence). Trimming cost V 3 bases and J 5 bases, with 17 bases left between them. The CDR3 loop reads CASSLGLIGGNEQYF. The CDR3 nucleotides are TGTGCCAGCAGTTTGGGGCTAATTGGGGGAAACGAGCAGTACTTC.

The gene calls are TRBV6-6 and TRBJ2-7; D possibly corresponds to TRBD2 (5 bases). Germline V gene lookup returns CDR1 MNHNY and CDR2 SVGAGI (reference sequence). The ends were cut back, 5 bases at V and 4 bases at J, with 9 bases in the middle. CDR3 length equals 12 residues. This chain's CDR3 is CASSPREYEQYF. CDR3 coding DNA: TGTGCCAGCAGTCCTAGGGAGTACGAGCAGTACTTC.

The rearrangement uses TRBV4-1 and TRBJ1-1, with D perhaps TRBD1 (5 bases). Looked up from germline, CDR1 is MGHRA and CDR2 is YSYEKL. Trimming cost V 5 bases and J 1 base, with 14 bases left between them. The CDR3 length is 15 residues. CDR3 sequence: CASSNRNGGNTEAFF. CDR3 bases: TGCGCCAGCAGCAACCGCAACGGGGGGAACACTGAAGCTTTCTTT.

Here the CDR3 reads CASSFDITYEQYF. CDR3 DNA: TGCGCCAGCAGCTTTGACATAACCTACGAGCAGTACTTC. V is TRBV5-1 and J is TRBJ2-7; no reliable D call. This CDR3 region has 13 residues. Germline-derived CDR1 and CDR2 are SGHRS and YFSETQ. Trimming took 2 bases from V and 2 from J, leaving 8 bases between them.

The chain couples TRBV7-8 to TRBJ2-7; a weak D match, TRBD1 (6 bases). Per germline, CDR1 SGHVS and CDR2 FQNEAQ. The V end was cut by 1 base, the J end by 0 bases, with 10 bases between. The CDR3 spans 15 residues. The DNA of the CDR3 is TGTGCCAGCAGCTTAGAAACAGGGCTCTCCTACGAGCAGTACTTC. Its protein product is CASSLETGLSYEQYF. Together with reference TRBV7-8 and TRBJ2-7, the CDR3 gives the full variable domain: GAGVSQSPRYKVAKRGQDVALRCDPISGHVSLFWYQQALGQGPEFLTYFQNEAQLDKSGLPSDRFFAERPEGSVSTLKIQRTQQEDSAVYLCASSLETGLSYEQYFGPGTRLTVT.

The rearrangement joins TRBV6-6 to TRBJ1-4; D is uncertain. The V gene lost 2 bases and the J gene lost 3 bases, with 10 bases spanning the gap. In germline, CDR1 is MNHNY, CDR2 SVGAGI (reference sequence). CDR3 size: 15 residues. Written as DNA, the CDR3 is TGTGCCAGCAGTTACCAGGCAGCCTCTAATGAAAAACTGTTTTTT. Protein: CASSYQAASNEKLFF.

V and J are TRBV30 and TRBJ2-7; 8 nucleotides agree with TRBD2. Germline V gene sequence: CDR1 GTSNPN, CDR2 SVGIG (reference sequence). The CDR3 runs 13 residues. Trimming took 3 bases from V and 0 from J; bases not matched to a gene: 1. For the CDR3, the DNA is TGTGCCTGGAGAGCGGGAGCCTCCTACGAGCAGTACTTC. It codes for CAWRAGASYEQYF.

The V call is TRBV4-1, the J call TRBJ2-7; 8 nucleotides line up with TRBD1. CDR3 length: 17 amino acids. With V trimmed by 4 bases and J by 1 base, 12 bases remained unmatched. The V gene's germline CDR1 is MGHRA and CDR2 YSYEKL. This chain's CDR3 is CASSPGGQGFSSYEQYF. In DNA, the CDR3 is TGCGCCAGCAGCCCAGGGGGCCAGGGCTTTAGTTCCTACGAGCAGTACTTC.

This clone was detected only a few times. The chain employs TRBV7-2 and TRBJ2-2, with 7 bases identical to TRBD1. The J segment lost 10 bases and the V segment lost 5 bases, leaving 10 bases of the junction unmatched. The germline V gene encodes CDR1 SGHTA and CDR2 FQGNSA. CDR3 length equals 14 residues. Written as DNA, the CDR3 is TGTGCCAGCAGCGCCCAGACAGGGAAGGCGGAGCTGTTTTTT. Protein: CASSAQTGKAELFF.

The V call is TRBV5-1, the J call TRBJ2-3; 7 bases line up with TRBD1. J was trimmed by 1 base and V by 7 bases; bases with no gene match: 9. CDR3 length: 15 amino acids. Germline CDR1 SGHRS, CDR2 YFSETQ. Here the CDR3 DNA reads TGCGCCAGCCACAGGGGAGAGTCTGGCACAGATACGCAGTATTTT. This sequence encodes CASHRGESGTDTQYF.

This clone has only a few counts. This chain connects TRBV19 to TRBJ2-1, with TRBD2 matching over 10 bases. This CDR3 region has 15 residues. Per germline, CDR1 LNHDA and CDR2 SQIVND (reference sequence). J was trimmed by 3 bases and V by 5 bases; bases with no gene match: 4. CDR3 DNA sequence: TGTGCCAGTAGTCCCTCTAGCGGGAGCTACAATGAGCAGTTCTTC. Encoded protein: CASSPSSGSYNEQFF. Drawing the rest from reference TRBV19 and TRBJ2-1, the complete variable domain is DGGITQSPKYLFRKEGQNVTLSCEQNLNHDAMYWYRQDPGQGLRLIYYSQIVNDFQKGDIAEGYSVSREKKESFPLTVTSAQKNPTAFYLCASSPSSGSYNEQFFGPGTRLTVL.

This chain uses TRBV6-5 with TRBJ1-4; D remains unclear. The germline gives CDR1 MNHEY, CDR2 SVGAGI. Trimming removed 8 bases from V and 1 base from J, with 8 bases in between. This CDR3 has 13 residues. The CDR3 DNA is TGTGCCAGCGGGAGGATAACTAATGAAAAACTGTTTTTT. It yields the protein CASGRITNEKLFF.

The chain links TRBV5-6 to TRBJ2-5; the D gene could be TRBD1 or TRBD2 (6 bases each). The germline V gene encodes CDR1 SGHDT and CDR2 YYEEEE. CDR3 length equals 13 residues. V was clipped by 4 bases and J by 7 bases, with 14 bases between them. CDR3 in amino acids: CASSRAGEATQYF. The CDR3 nucleotides are TGTGCCAGCAGCCGGGCAGGGGAGGCGACCCAGTACTTC.

The chain carries TRBV7-9 and TRBJ1-3; D unresolved. The germline V and J ends were trimmed by 5 bases and 7 bases, with 9 bases remaining between them. The CDR3 consists of 12 residues. Germline V gene data show CDR1 as SEHNR and CDR2 as FQNEAQ (reference sequence). CDR3 amino acids: CASSPSWNTIYF. The CDR3 DNA sequence: TGTGCCAGCAGCCCCTCGTGGAACACCATATATTTT.

DNA for the CDR3: TGTGCCTGGAGTGGTCGCAATCAGCCCCAGCATTTT. It codes for CAWSGRNQPQHF. The gene calls are TRBV30 and TRBJ1-5; D gene ambiguous. This CDR3 is built from 12 residues. Trimming pared 1 base from V and 2 bases from J, leaving 3 bases between. Germline CDR1 GTSNPN, CDR2 SVGIG (reference sequence).

The rearrangement joins TRBV7-2 to TRBJ2-7; 8 bases map to TRBD1. Germline V CDR1 and CDR2: SGHTA, FQGNSA. CDR3 size: 15 residues. With 4 bases clipped from V and 0 bases from J, the junction kept 5 bases outside the gene matches. CDR3 nucleotide sequence: TGTGCCAGCAGCTCCCAGGGGGCGGCCTCCTACGAGCAGTACTTC. Amino acid sequence: CASSSQGAASYEQYF. The full variable domain, rest sourced from reference TRBV7-2 and TRBJ2-7, is GAGVSQSPSNKVTEKGKDVELRCDPISGHTALYWYRQSLGQGLEFLIYFQGNSAPDKSGLPSDRFSAERTGGSVSTLTIQRTQQEDSAVYLCASSSQGAASYEQYFGPGTRLTVT.

The CDR3 protein is CASSLGTGVTGETQYF. CDR3 nucleotides: TGTGCCAGCAGCCTTGGGACAGGGGTCACCGGGGAGACCCAGTACTTC. The J gene is TRBJ2-5, the V gene TRBV11-1; 10 bases align to TRBD1. CDR1 SGHAT and CDR2 FQDESV come from the germline V gene (reference sequence). The CDR3 runs 16 residues. The ends lost 5 bases at V and 5 bases at J; junction bases unmatched: 11.

The DNA for the CDR3 is TGTGCCAGTACGAGCCGACAGCCCTATGGCTACACCTTC. This sequence encodes CASTSRQPYGYTF. This chain connects TRBV19 to TRBJ1-2, with D maybe TRBD1 (5 bases). The CDR3 has 13 amino acids. The germline V gene encodes CDR1 LNHDA and CDR2 SQIVND (reference sequence). V lost 7 bases and J 4 bases, leaving 13 bases between the germline ends. The full variable domain, with the rest looked up from reference TRBV19 and TRBJ1-2, is DGGITQSPKYLFRKEGQNVTLSCEQNLNHDAMYWYRQDPGQGLRLIYYSQIVNDFQKGDIAEGYSVSREKKESFPLTVTSAQKNPTAFYLCASTSRQPYGYTFGSGTRLTVV.

The chain recombines TRBV20-1 with TRBJ2-5; the D gene is possibly TRBD2 (5 bases). V lost 6 bases, J lost 3 bases, and 8 bases lay in between. Per the germline V gene, CDR1 is DFQATT and CDR2 is SNEGSKA (reference sequence). The CDR3 is made up of 11 amino acids. The CDR3 reads CSATREETQYF. In DNA form, the CDR3 reads TGCAGTGCCACTAGGGAAGAGACCCAGTACTTC.

This chain uses TRBV30 with TRBJ1-1, with TRBD1 as a possible D gene (5 bases). Germline-derived CDR1 and CDR2 are GTSNPN and SVGIG (reference sequence). Trimming left V 0 bases short and J 5 bases short, with 13 bases between. The CDR3 is made up of 14 amino acids. The CDR3 spells CAWSVTGASTEAFF. The CDR3 nucleotides are TGTGCCTGGAGTGTAACAGGAGCTAGTACTGAAGCTTTCTTT. The full variable domain, rest sourced from reference TRBV30 and TRBJ1-1, is SQTIHQWPATLVQPVGSPLSLECTVEGTSNPNLYWYRQAAGRGLQLLFYSVGIGQISSEVPQNLSASRPQDRQFILSSKKLLLSDSGFYLCAWSVTGASTEAFFGQGTRLTVV.